The source of this TCR beta chain is a study of a mutant IDH1 vaccine in newly diagnosed glioma (dated by TCRdb to 2020 to 2022). Regarding the research as a whole: The 32 treated patients were roughly 62% male and roughly 40% female, with a mean age of about 38 years. Prior to enrollment, patients had been given standard therapy consisting of radiotherapy alone, temozolomide alone, or radiochemotherapy with temozolomide, with the combination given to most patients. Six visits were used for peripheral blood collection: V03 (baseline), V05, V07, V10, V12 and V13. Longitudinal TCRB deep sequencing was performed for some 25 treated patients wherever samples were available for exploratory analyses. Overall study outcomes, separate from this receptor: PBMC samples for TCRB deep sequencing were selected based on availability. The authors stated that sample limitations prevented analyses of patient blood samples from being reproduced. Across multiple MHC alleles, vaccine-induced immune responses were seen in around 93% of patients. Changes in the top peripheral T cell clonotypes picked up by TCRB sequencing did not appear to be linked to pseudoprogression.

The CDR3 covers 13 residues, taking in both the cysteine and the phenylalanine. Left in the record is the CDR3 DNA by itself, 39 bases read in frame from the first base. Per the germline V gene, SGHDT is the CDR1 and YYEEEE is the CDR2. V was cut back by 4 bases and J by 1 base, leaving a gap of 8 bases between them. As concerns this clone: Its antigen remains unidentified. No per-base quality is available; no much larger clone lies one base away.

The library was obtained by the immunoSEQ multiplex PCR assay. Rearranged TCR beta chain sequences were amplified using the hsTCRB Kit according to the manufacturer's protocol. An Illumina MiSeq was used to sequence the TCRB libraries. The authors' pipeline ran thus. The proprietary platform of the kit vendor was used for demultiplexing, trimming and gene mapping. TCRdb re-hosts the immuneACCESS table, in-frame sequences only. Its copies lack some clones; in the studies checked, an unresolved V gene accounts for under half of them, and the cause for the rest is not known. V and J calls and clone size are those listed in that table; D and trimming were worked out from the DNA. The sample contains roughly 41,000 clones, more than 90% of them found a single time. About 20% of the sample is held by the ten biggest clonotypes. The label giving this sample's time point can be read as: baseline, week 1 (first vaccination visit). The treatment or condition label here, explained by the study, means: pre-vaccination baseline after standard-of-care therapy. Donors had newly diagnosed WHO grade 3 or 4 IDH1-mutant astrocytomas with loss of nuclear ATRX. The samples were drawn from NOA16, a multicentre, single-arm, open-label phase I trial in Germany that tested a mutant IDH1 peptide vaccine in humans for the first time. Visit V03 blood draws served as the baseline sample for immunogenicity testing. The DNeasy Blood and Tissue Kit was used to extract genomic DNA from EDTA blood for TCRB sequencing.

Here the chain combines TRBV5-6 and TRBJ1-1, with no reliable assignment of the D segment. The TCR originated in a man aged 18 to 29 with glioma. The sequencing used PBMCs, collected from a glioma patient treated with radiotherapy, temozolomide or both. The bases are TGTGCCAGCAGCGAAATGCAGAACACTGAAGCTTTCTTT. The encoded protein is CASSEMQNTEAFF. With the portions outside the CDR3 filled from the reference TRBV5-6 and TRBJ1-1 genes, the complete variable region becomes DAGVTQSPTHLIKTRGQQVTLRCSPKSGHDTVSWYQQALGQGPQFIFQYYEEEERQRGNFPDRFSGHQFPNYSSELNVNALLLGDSALYLCASSEMQNTEAFFGQGTRLTVV.